The sequence of this TCR beta chain was determined in a study of graft-versus-host responses after intestinal transplantation. Study at large: Recipients across the board were started on anti-thymocyte globulin induction, then kept on tacrolimus and steroids for two to three years.

The germline gives CDR1 ENHRY, CDR2 SYGVKD. The V end was cut by 0 bases, the J end by 3 bases, with 8 bases between. This CDR3 has 14 residues. Broader study findings: Subjects displaying graft-donor T cell macrochimerism possessed elevated graft-versus-host to host-versus-graft clonal ratios inside allografts. GvH clonotypes were identified within recipient marrow, with a subset emerging first in ileum or blood.

Regarding this clone: Antigen unknown.

Clones were sequenced by immunoSEQ multiplex PCR, and TCRdb holds only the in-frame ones, with some missing. The sample holds 70,000 or so clones, over 75% seen once. This sequence originates from a human donor who was the organ donor for an intestinal transplant. The material sequenced was unstimulated CD4+ T cells sorted from spleen or lymph node cells, taken before transplant. The V call is TRBV10-3, the J call TRBJ1-2; D not certain. The CDR3 here is CAISESGTYYGYTF. DNA for the CDR3: TGTGCCATCAGTGAGTCGGGCACTTACTATGGCTACACCTTC.